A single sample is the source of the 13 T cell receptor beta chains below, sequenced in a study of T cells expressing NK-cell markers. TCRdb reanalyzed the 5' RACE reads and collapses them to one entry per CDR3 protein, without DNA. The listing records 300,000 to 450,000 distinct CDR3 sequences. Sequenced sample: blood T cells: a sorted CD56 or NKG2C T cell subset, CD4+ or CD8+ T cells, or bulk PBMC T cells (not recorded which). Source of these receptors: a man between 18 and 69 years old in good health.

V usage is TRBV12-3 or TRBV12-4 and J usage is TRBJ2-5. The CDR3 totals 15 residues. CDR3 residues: CASSLVRKPQETQYF.

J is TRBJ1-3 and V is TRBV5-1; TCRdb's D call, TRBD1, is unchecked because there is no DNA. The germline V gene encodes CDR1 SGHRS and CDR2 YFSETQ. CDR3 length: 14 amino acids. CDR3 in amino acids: CASSSRTGGNTIYF.

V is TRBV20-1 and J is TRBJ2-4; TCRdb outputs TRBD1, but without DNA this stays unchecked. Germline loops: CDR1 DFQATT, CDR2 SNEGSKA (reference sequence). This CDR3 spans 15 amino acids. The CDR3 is CSARNVGTGLNIQYF.

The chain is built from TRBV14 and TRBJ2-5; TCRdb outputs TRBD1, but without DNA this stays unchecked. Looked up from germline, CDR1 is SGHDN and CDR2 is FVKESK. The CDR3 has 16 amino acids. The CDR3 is CASGSTRGGLPPTQYF.

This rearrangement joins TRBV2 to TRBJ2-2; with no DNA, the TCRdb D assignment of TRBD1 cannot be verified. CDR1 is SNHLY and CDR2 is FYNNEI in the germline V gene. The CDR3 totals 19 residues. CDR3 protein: CASSEAPPPAGGHTGELFF.

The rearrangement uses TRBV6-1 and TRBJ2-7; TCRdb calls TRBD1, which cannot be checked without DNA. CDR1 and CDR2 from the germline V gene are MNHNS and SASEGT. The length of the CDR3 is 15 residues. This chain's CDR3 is CATAKDRGLSYEQYF.

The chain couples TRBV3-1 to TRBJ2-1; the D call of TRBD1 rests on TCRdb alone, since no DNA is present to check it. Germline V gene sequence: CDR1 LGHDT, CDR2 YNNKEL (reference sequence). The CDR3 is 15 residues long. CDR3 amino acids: CASSHRDRGRNEQFF.

CDR3: CATSRAKGQNYGYTF. The gene calls are TRBV15 and TRBJ1-2. Germline CDR1 is LNHNV and CDR2 is YYDKDF (reference sequence). This CDR3 contains 15 residues.

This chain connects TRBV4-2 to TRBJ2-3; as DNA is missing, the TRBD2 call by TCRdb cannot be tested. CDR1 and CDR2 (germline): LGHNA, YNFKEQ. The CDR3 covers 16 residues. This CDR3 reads CASSQNGGVGTDTQYF.

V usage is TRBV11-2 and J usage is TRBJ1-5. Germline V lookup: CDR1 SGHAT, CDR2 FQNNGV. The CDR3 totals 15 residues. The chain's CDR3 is CASSVDGRLNQPQHF.

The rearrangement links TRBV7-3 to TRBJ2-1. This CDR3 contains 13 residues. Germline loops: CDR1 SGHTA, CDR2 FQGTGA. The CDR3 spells CASSSRSYDEQFF.

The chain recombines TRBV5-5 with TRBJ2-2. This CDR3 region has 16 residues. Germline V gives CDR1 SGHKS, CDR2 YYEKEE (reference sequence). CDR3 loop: CASSLEDTGGTGELFF.

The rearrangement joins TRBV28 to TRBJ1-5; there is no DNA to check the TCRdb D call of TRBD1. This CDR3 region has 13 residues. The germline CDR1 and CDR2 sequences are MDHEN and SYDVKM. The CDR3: CASRLTGIQPQHF.